This T cell receptor beta chain came from a study of CD8+ T cells in alopecia areata. The study, taken as a whole, reports: Alopecia totalis/universalis scalp especially showed more expanded CD8+ clones than normal scalp. Although TCR sharing was seen in mice, sharing across patients was less clear, possibly for HLA-related reasons.

Extracted from the samples, RNA was reverse transcribed into cDNA to serve as the sequencing template. Measured with immunoSEQ multiplex PCR; TCRdb has only the in-frame clones, and not every one. Counted here are around 60,000 clones, about 40% occurring once; the ten biggest clones make up roughly half. Germline V gene lookup returns CDR1 LGHNA and CDR2 YSLEER. This CDR3 contains 17 residues. V lost 0 bases and J 4 bases, leaving 13 bases between the germline ends. Peripheral blood, together with lesional scalp punch biopsies, was collected from alopecia areata patients. In regard to this clone: Its target is not known.

Source material: NKG2D-low CD8+ T cells sorted from blood. V is TRBV4-3 and J is TRBJ2-6; maybe TRBD2 (6 bases). The receptor's source is a human donor with alopecia areata. The CDR3 sequence is CASSQDWRGSGANVLTF. The CDR3 DNA is TGCGCCAGCAGCCAAGATTGGAGGGGATCCGGGGCCAACGTCCTGACTTTC.